This TCR beta chain was recorded in a study of blood T cell repertoires in COVID-19. Germline-derived CDR1 and CDR2 are PRHDT and FYEKMQ (reference sequence). V dropped 3 bases and J dropped 4 bases, with 9 bases sitting between them. This CDR3 region has 13 residues. As originally analysed: From reference gene primer amplification, estimates of nucleated cell counts were derived. Clones were sequenced by immunoSEQ multiplex PCR, and TCRdb holds only the in-frame ones, with some missing. V, J and clone size are taken as reported in that table, and D and trimming were inferred from the DNA itself. The table records some 98,000 clones, about 80% of them present only once.

Sequencing was performed on peripheral blood. The chain is built from TRBV13 and TRBJ1-2; D uncertain. This receptor was obtained from a man in his 70s with active or convalescent COVID-19. The CDR3 region is CASSLSQAYGYTF. In nucleotides, the CDR3 is TGTGCCAGCAGCTTGTCTCAGGCCTATGGCTACACCTTC.